This T cell receptor beta chain comes out of a study of a mutant IDH1 vaccine in newly diagnosed glioma. For the study at large: Treated patients had a mean age of about 44 years and a roughly 60% male, around 40% female split. Radiotherapy, temozolomide, or both had been given previously, and both were given to most.

The study, taken as a whole, reports: Alterations occurring in top peripheral T cell clonotypes seemed unrelated to pseudoprogression.

A word on this clone: Its target is unknown.

Regarding time point: baseline, week 1 (first vaccination visit). Specified treatment: pre-vaccination baseline after standard-of-care therapy. Every donor had a new WHO grade 3 or 4 astrocytoma that was IDH1-mutant, with loss of nuclear ATRX. Germline V lookup: CDR1 SGHTA, CDR2 FQGTGA. The CDR3 is made up of 15 amino acids. V shed 2 bases, J shed 2 bases, and the junction held 3 bases outside the gene matches. Sequencing was performed with immunoSEQ multiplex PCR; in TCRdb, only in-frame clones are kept and a portion is missing. There are 24,000 or so clones in the sample; roughly 93% occur only once, and approximately 1.3% lies in the top ten.

This specimen consisted of PBMCs, obtained from a glioma patient treated with radiotherapy, temozolomide or both. This chain uses TRBV7-3 with TRBJ2-5; 9 bases agree with TRBD2. The source is a man in his forties or fifties with glioma. CDR3 amino acids: CASSLAGGRQETQYF. In nucleotides, the CDR3 is TGTGCCAGCAGCTTAGCGGGGGGGCGACAAGAGACCCAGTACTTC.